The 20 T cell receptor beta chains below all came from one sample that was sequenced in a study of blood T cell repertoires in COVID-19. Clones were sequenced by immunoSEQ multiplex PCR, and TCRdb holds only the in-frame ones, with some missing. This sample yields 95,000 to 110,000 clones, of which approximately 80% are seen a single time; 12% belongs to the top ten. Sequencing was performed on peripheral blood. Every receptor here comes from a human donor in a cohort sampled during active COVID-19.

The V gene is TRBV9, the J gene TRBJ1-6; 8 bases align to TRBD1. In germline, CDR1 is SGDLS, CDR2 YYNGEE. The V and J ends lost 3 bases and 7 bases, in that order; junction bases with no gene match: 6. The CDR3 length is 15 residues. CDR3 loop: CASSGTGNTNSPLHF. The CDR3, as DNA: TGTGCCAGCAGCGGGACAGGGAATACCAATTCACCCCTCCACTTT.

The gene calls are TRBV9 and TRBJ2-3; TRBD1 is a possible D gene (5 bases). Trimming shortened V by 3 bases and J by 2 bases, and 13 bases separated the two germline ends. CDR3 length: 15 amino acids. Germline lookup yields CDR1 SGDLS and CDR2 YYNGEE. This CDR3 is CASSAGHGNTDTQYF. CDR3 coding DNA: TGTGCCAGCAGCGCCGGACACGGAAACACAGATACGCAGTATTTT. The whole variable domain, remainder taken from reference TRBV9 and TRBJ2-3, is DSGVTQTPKHLITATGQRVTLRCSPRSGDLSVYWYQQSLDQGLQFLIQYYNGEERAKGNILERFSAQQFPDLHSELNLSSLELGDSALYFCASSAGHGNTDTQYFGPGTRLTVL.

CDR3 loop: CASNRGAGQGYSPLHF. The DNA of the CDR3 is TGTGCCAGCAACAGAGGGGCGGGACAGGGGTATTCACCCCTCCACTTT. This rearrangement joins TRBV2 to TRBJ1-6; 10 bases align to TRBD1. V lost 7 bases and J lost 8; bases outside the gene matches: 11. Germline loops: CDR1 SNHLY, CDR2 FYNNEI. The CDR3 consists of 16 residues.

This clone has only a few counts. The rearrangement links TRBV11-2 to TRBJ1-2, with 8 bases that match TRBD1. The CDR3 is made up of 18 amino acids. After removal of 4 bases from V and 2 bases from J, the junction contained 15 bases not matched to a gene. CDR1 is SGHAT, CDR2 FQNNGV, per germline. CDR3 DNA sequence: TGTGCCAGCAGCTCGATCCGGGACAGGTCCCAATACAACTATGGCTACACCTTC. Its translation: CASSSIRDRSQYNYGYTF.

There are a few counts of this clone. CDR3 loop: CASSSGTGVYEQYF. CDR3 nucleotide sequence: TGCGCCAGCAGCTCCGGGACAGGGGTCTACGAGCAGTACTTC. The chain has TRBV5-1 and TRBJ2-7, with 10 positions matching TRBD1. The CDR3 consists of 14 residues. The trim removed 3 bases at V and 3 bases at J, leaving 3 bases unmatched. CDR1 and CDR2 (germline): SGHRS, YFSETQ. Together with reference TRBV5-1 and TRBJ2-7, the CDR3 gives the full variable domain: KAGVTQTPRYLIKTRGQQVTLSCSPISGHRSVSWYQQTPGQGLQFLFEYFSETQRNKGNFPGRFSGRQFSNSRSEMNVSTLELGDSALYLCASSSGTGVYEQYFGPGTRLTVT.

This CDR3 reads CASTRQPYEQYF. In DNA, the CDR3 is TGTGCCAGCACCAGACAACCCTACGAGCAGTACTTC. J is TRBJ2-7 and V is TRBV2, with no clear D. CDR1 is SNHLY and CDR2 is FYNNEI in the germline V gene. Trimming took off 7 bases at V and 2 bases at J, with 9 bases between the two ends. The CDR3 spans 12 residues.

The chain carries TRBV7-3 and TRBJ2-1; 9 bases match TRBD2. Germline V CDR1 and CDR2: SGHTA, FQGTGA. This CDR3 has 16 amino acids. Trimming took 1 base from V and 7 from J; bases not matched to a gene: 8. The CDR3 coding sequence is TGTGCCAGCAGCTTAATCGGGTTAGCGGGGGTGAATGAGCAGTTCTTC. Its protein is CASSLIGLAGVNEQFF. The full variable domain, in which reference TRBV7-3 and TRBJ2-1 provide the parts outside the CDR3, is GAGVSQTPSNKVTEKGKYVELRCDPISGHTALYWYRQSLGQGPEFLIYFQGTGAADDSGLPNDRFFAVRPEGSVSTLKIQRTERGDSAVYLCASSLIGLAGVNEQFFGPGTRLTVL.

The CDR3: CASSTGDRVPETQYF. In DNA, the CDR3 is TGCGCCAGCAGCACGGGCGACAGGGTTCCAGAGACCCAGTACTTC. The J gene is TRBJ2-5, the V gene TRBV5-1, with TRBD1 matching 7 bases. V was pared by 4 bases and J by 4 bases, with 10 bases of the junction left unmatched. Germline V gene data show CDR1 as SGHRS and CDR2 as YFSETQ. The CDR3 consists of 15 residues.

The CDR3 coding sequence is TGCGCCAGCAGCTTGGTTGGAGGAACCACCGGGGAGCTGTTTTTT. This sequence encodes CASSLVGGTTGELFF. The rearrangement joins TRBV5-1 to TRBJ2-2; tentatively, D is TRBD2 (5 bases). V was trimmed by 0 bases and J by 4 bases, leaving 10 bases between them. From germline, CDR1 is SGHRS and CDR2 YFSETQ. The CDR3 totals 15 residues.

CDR3 protein: CASSSISGVRTDTQYF. The CDR3 DNA sequence: TGTGCCAGTAGTTCGATTAGCGGGGTGCGCACAGATACGCAGTATTTT. This chain uses TRBV19 with TRBJ2-3; 8 nucleotides align to TRBD2. CDR1 is LNHDA, CDR2 SQIVND, per germline (reference sequence). V shed 5 bases, J shed 1 base, and the junction held 8 bases outside the gene matches. The CDR3 has 16 amino acids.

This chain connects TRBV6-2 or TRBV6-3 to TRBJ2-3; D remains unclear. V was trimmed by 5 bases and J by 9 bases, leaving 12 bases between them. CDR1 is MNHEY and CDR2 is SVGEGT in the germline V gene. This CDR3 has 12 residues. CDR3 protein: CASSPPASTQYF. CDR3 nucleotide sequence: TGTGCCAGCAGTCCCCCAGCGTCGACGCAGTATTTT.

CDR3 in amino acids: CASSVGGTSSYEQYF. CDR3 bases: TGTGCCAGCAGCGTAGGAGGGACAAGCTCCTACGAGCAGTACTTC. The chain joins TRBV9 to TRBJ2-7, with D tentatively TRBD1 (6 bases). This CDR3 comprises 15 residues. Germline V gives CDR1 SGDLS, CDR2 YYNGEE. Trimming took off 0 bases at V and 0 bases at J, with 10 bases between the two ends.

This clone was observed a few times. This chain connects TRBV7-9 to TRBJ1-2; 7 bases agree with TRBD1. CDR3 size: 14 residues. Germline CDR1 and CDR2: SEHNR and FQNEAQ (reference sequence). V was clipped by 1 base and J by 2 bases; unmatched bases: 1. The chain's CDR3 is CASSLEGQNYGYTF. As DNA, the CDR3 is TGTGCCAGCAGCTTAGAGGGACAGAACTATGGCTACACCTTC.

The rearrangement joins TRBV12-3 or TRBV12-4 to TRBJ1-1; D remains unclear. CDR3 size: 12 residues. The V and J ends lost 3 bases and 7 bases respectively, with 9 bases between them. The CDR3 region is CASSFGRGEAFF. The CDR3 DNA reads as TGTGCCAGCAGTTTTGGGCGGGGTGAAGCTTTCTTT.

The chain carries TRBV3-1 (or the pseudogene TRBV3-2) and TRBJ1-6; no clear D gene. The CDR3 is made up of 14 amino acids. Trimming removed 1 base at V and 6 bases at J, with 7 bases between. Germline V gives CDR1 LGHDT, CDR2 YNNKEL (reference sequence). Here the CDR3 reads CASSQGLSNSPLHF. In DNA form, the CDR3 reads TGTGCCAGCAGCCAAGGACTCTCTAATTCACCCCTCCACTTT.

V and J are TRBV6-5 and TRBJ2-5; 8 nucleotides match TRBD2. The ends lost 7 bases at V and 2 bases at J; junction bases unmatched: 9. CDR1 is MNHEY and CDR2 is SVGAGI in the germline V gene. This CDR3 is built from 15 residues. The CDR3 nucleotides are TGTGCCAGCAATTGGGCGGGGGGCCTGCAAGAGACCCAGTACTTC. This translates into CASNWAGGLQETQYF.

CDR3 in amino acids: CASSLGQGNYGYTF. DNA for the CDR3: TGTGCCAGCAGCTTAGGGCAGGGGAACTATGGCTACACCTTC. The chain combines TRBV7-2 with TRBJ1-2; D might be TRBD1 (6 bases). The CDR3 loop spans 14 amino acids. CDR1 is SGHTA and CDR2 is FQGNSA in the germline V gene. V lost 1 base to trimming and J lost 2 bases, with 8 bases between them. The full variable domain, its missing parts supplied by reference TRBV7-2 and TRBJ1-2, is GAGVSQSPSNKVTEKGKDVELRCDPISGHTALYWYRQSLGQGLEFLIYFQGNSAPDKSGLPSDRFSAERTGGSVSTLTIQRTQQEDSAVYLCASSLGQGNYGYTFGSGTRLTVV.

V is TRBV11-1 and J is TRBJ2-3; 8 nucleotides agree with TRBD1. The CDR3 has 14 amino acids. Germline-derived CDR1 and CDR2 are SGHAT and FQDESV (reference sequence). The ends lost 6 bases at V and 5 bases at J; junction bases unmatched: 7. The CDR3 loop reads CASRRAGGLDTQYF. For the CDR3, the DNA is TGTGCCAGCAGAAGGGCAGGGGGCTTAGATACGCAGTATTTT.

The chain recombines TRBV7-8 with TRBJ2-2; D is possibly TRBD1 (6 bases). Between the trimmed V and J ends, which lost 6 bases and 5 bases, there was a span of 16 bases. This CDR3 region has 15 residues. CDR1 and CDR2 from the germline V gene are SGHVS and FQNEAQ. CDR3 residues: CASSLTGPGTGELFF. The CDR3, as DNA: TGTGCCAGCAGTTTAACAGGGCCCGGAACCGGGGAGCTGTTTTTT.

This clone is a singleton in its sample. The V gene is TRBV19, the J gene TRBJ2-2, with a tentative D call TRBD2 (7 bases). V was clipped by 6 bases and J by 4 bases, with 18 bases between them. Germline V gene lookup returns CDR1 LNHDA and CDR2 SQIVND (reference sequence). The CDR3 has 16 amino acids. This chain's CDR3 is CASSIFGGLFTGELFF. The DNA for the CDR3 is TGTGCCAGTAGCATTTTCGGGGGGCTGTTCACCGGGGAGCTGTTTTTT. The variable domain in full, completed from reference TRBV19 and TRBJ2-2, reads DGGITQSPKYLFRKEGQNVTLSCEQNLNHDAMYWYRQDPGQGLRLIYYSQIVNDFQKGDIAEGYSVSREKKESFPLTVTSAQKNPTAFYLCASSIFGGLFTGELFFGEGSRLTVL.